Below, one TCR beta chain is given with its context. No cognate antigen has been identified for it. The record has no base qualities; no much larger clone is one base away. Library creation used PCR. The instrument given in TCRdb is Illumina HiSeq 2500. To reduce PCR and sequencing biases, unique molecular identifiers were built into the TCR beta cDNA libraries. Per 1 to 10 million input T cells, approximately 500,000 cDNA molecules were obtained, such that each molecule approximated one T cell. The patient libraries were prepared and sequenced using the same protocol as the earlier healthy control dataset. Samples belonging to the same batch were prepared together, multiplexed and sequenced on a shared HiSeq lane. The authors processed their data as follows. MIGEC was used to process the raw barcoded reads, and molecular identifier groups with only a single read were discarded before consensus assembly and CDR3 extraction. Clonotype tables were post-analysed with VDJtools, normalizing diversity by down-sampling all datasets to the smallest sample size. To correct batch-related cross-sample contamination, repertoire overlap clustering matched CDR3 amino acid sequences but not nucleotide sequences. TCRdb redid the processing of the public reads, applying fastp at Q25 and MiXCR, and retained in-frame beta chains. Rows with one shared CDR3 protein collapse into an entry with the most common genes and DNA. The V and J calls come from TCRdb's annotation, not from the publication. The sample contains under 900,000 distinct CDR3 sequences, roughly 50% of them found a single time. The ten biggest clones cover approximately 4.4% of the sample.

TCR beta repertoires were profiled from peripheral blood of 13 young patients with multiple sclerosis to demonstrate the VDJtools post-analysis software. Multiple sclerosis patients were children and adolescents aged 6 to 15 years. These data come from a study of post-analysis software for immune sequencing data (dated by TCRdb to the mid-2010s). Regarding the complete study: Recorded disease courses included relapsing-remitting, secondary progressive and progressive-relapsing multiple sclerosis, with some patients lacking subtype annotation. Patient repertoires were compared against 11 to 12 previously published healthy control repertoires from donors aged about 6 to 26 years. A subset of samples was prepared in parallel using single-end sample barcoding, then pooled and co-amplified after Illumina adapter ligation.

CDR1 SQVTM and CDR2 ANQGSEA are derived from the germline V gene. The cysteine opens and the phenylalanine closes a CDR3 of 15 amino acids. The kept DNA is CDR3 alone, 45 bases in frame from the first base. Beyond this particular receptor, the publication reports: Strong co-clustering of samples prepared in the same batch was shown by direct clustering with F measure, prompting a batch-effect correction. The control group was slightly older than the multiple sclerosis patient group. Significantly lower normalized Chao1 diversity was found in multiple sclerosis patients than in controls, suggesting substantial peripheral T-cell clonal expansion. Four or five TRBV segments, including TRBV5-6, TRBV5-1 and TRBV20-1, were significantly more frequent in patients than controls.

This TCR came from a girl aged 5 to 17 with multiple sclerosis. Sequencing was carried out using blood. Recombination connected TRBV29-1 to TRBJ2-5; 9 bases in the middle match TRBD2. The J call may be faulty, since TRBJ2-7 better matches the DNA end. The CDR3 corresponds to CSVSSTSGLVHEQYF. The base sequence is TGCAGCGTATCCTCAACTAGCGGGCTTGTCCACGAGCAGTACTTC.